Shown below are 2 T cell receptor beta chains from a single sample sequenced in a study of blood T cell repertoires in COVID-19. Only in-frame clones appear in the TCRdb table, and some are missing; sequencing was by immunoSEQ multiplex PCR. The profile covers tens of thousands of clones, with more than 90% appearing a single time and roughly 9.7% taken by the ten largest. Sequenced input: peripheral blood. The receptors derive from a human donor in a cohort sampled during active COVID-19.

The chain combines TRBV3-1 (or the pseudogene TRBV3-2) with TRBJ1-1, with unresolved D. The CDR3 extends over 16 amino acids. Deletions cut 4 bases from V and 1 base from J, with 16 bases between. CDR1 and CDR2 (germline): LGHDT, YNNKEL (reference sequence). The CDR3 DNA sequence: TGTGCCAGCAGCCTTTTAGATAGACGGGAGAACACTGAAGCTTTCTTT. It translates to CASSLLDRRENTEAFF.

The genes are TRBV5-5 and TRBJ2-2, with D possibly being TRBD1 (6 bases). Trimming removed 2 bases from V and 5 bases from J, with 13 bases in between. Germline V gene lookup returns CDR1 SGHKS and CDR2 YYEKEE (reference sequence). The CDR3 consists of 15 residues. The CDR3 DNA is TGTGCCAGCAGCTTAGTGGGGGCCGGGACCGGGGAGCTGTTTTTT. This codes for CASSLVGAGTGELFF.